This T cell receptor (beta chain) was observed in a study of shared clonotypes between healthy human individuals. CDR3 length: 15 amino acids. The V gene lost 2 bases and the J gene lost 6 bases, with 18 bases spanning the gap. Per the germline V gene, CDR1 is SGHNT and CDR2 is YYREEE (reference sequence). Each subset's genomic DNA was split evenly across several immunoSEQ plates. The table came from immunoSEQ multiplex PCR; TCRdb's copy has only in-frame clones and leaves some out. Counted here are some 480,000 clones, 79% occurring once; the ten biggest clones make up roughly 12%. The rearrangement links TRBV5-4 to TRBJ2-7; the D is unclear. This TCR was recovered from a woman aged 40-49 years in good health. Some clones in this sample may be carry-over from other donors' samples. The sequenced sample consisted of PBMCs. The CDR3 DNA is TGTGCCAGCAGCTTTATGTCTGGGGATGGTGGCGAGCAGTACTTC. Amino acids: CASSFMSGDGGEQYF.